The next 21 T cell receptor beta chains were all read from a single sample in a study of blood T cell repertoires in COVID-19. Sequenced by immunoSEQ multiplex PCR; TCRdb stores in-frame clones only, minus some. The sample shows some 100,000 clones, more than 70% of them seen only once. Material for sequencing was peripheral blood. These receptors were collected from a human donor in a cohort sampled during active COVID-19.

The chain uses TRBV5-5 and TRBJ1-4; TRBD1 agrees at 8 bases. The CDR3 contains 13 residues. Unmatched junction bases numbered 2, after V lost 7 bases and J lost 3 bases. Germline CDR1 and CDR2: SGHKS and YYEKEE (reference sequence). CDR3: CASQGAPNEKLFF. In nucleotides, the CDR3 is TGTGCCAGCCAGGGGGCGCCTAATGAAAAACTGTTTTTT.

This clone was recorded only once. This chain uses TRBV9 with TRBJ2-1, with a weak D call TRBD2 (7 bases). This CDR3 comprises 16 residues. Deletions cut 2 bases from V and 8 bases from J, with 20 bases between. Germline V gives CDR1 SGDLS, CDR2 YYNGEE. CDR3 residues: CASSVGGGDSLDEQFF. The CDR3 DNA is TGTGCCAGCAGCGTCGGAGGGGGGGATTCGTTGGATGAGCAGTTCTTC.

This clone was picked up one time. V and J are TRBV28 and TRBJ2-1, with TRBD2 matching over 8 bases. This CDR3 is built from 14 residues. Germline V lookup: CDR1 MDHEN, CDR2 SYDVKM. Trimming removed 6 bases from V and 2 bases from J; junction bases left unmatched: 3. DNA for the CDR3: TGTGCCAGCAGCCGTAGCGGGGCCTACAATGAGCAGTTCTTC. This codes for CASSRSGAYNEQFF.

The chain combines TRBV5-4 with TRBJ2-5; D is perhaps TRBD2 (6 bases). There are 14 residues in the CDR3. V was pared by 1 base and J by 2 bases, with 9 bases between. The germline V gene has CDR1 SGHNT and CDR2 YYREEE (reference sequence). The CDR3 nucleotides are TGTGCCAGCAGCTTGCGTGGGGGGCAAGAGACCCAGTACTTC. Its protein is CASSLRGGQETQYF.

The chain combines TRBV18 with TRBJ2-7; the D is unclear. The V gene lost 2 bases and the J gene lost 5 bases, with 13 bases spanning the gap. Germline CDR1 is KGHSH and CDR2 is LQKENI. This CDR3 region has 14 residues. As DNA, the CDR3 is TGTGCCAGCTCACCAGACGGCGAGGTCCACGAGCAGTACTTC. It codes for CASSPDGEVHEQYF.

CDR3 residues: CASSTDRRNTEAFF. CDR3 bases: TGTGCCAGCAGTACTGACAGGAGGAACACTGAAGCTTTCTTT. This sequence joins TRBV21-1 and TRBJ1-1; no check of the table's D call, TRBD1, against the DNA was made. TRBV21-1 is given as a pseudogene. CDR3 size: 14 residues.

CDR3: CATSDGSGGQGTYGYTF. CDR3 DNA: TGTGCCACCAGTGACGGTTCTGGGGGACAGGGAACCTATGGCTACACCTTC. The V call is TRBV24-1, the J call TRBJ1-2; 9 positions agree with TRBD1. Germline-derived CDR1 and CDR2 are KGHDR and SFDVKD. The length of the CDR3 is 17 residues. Losses at the gene ends were 4 bases for V and 4 bases for J; bases not matched to a gene: 12.

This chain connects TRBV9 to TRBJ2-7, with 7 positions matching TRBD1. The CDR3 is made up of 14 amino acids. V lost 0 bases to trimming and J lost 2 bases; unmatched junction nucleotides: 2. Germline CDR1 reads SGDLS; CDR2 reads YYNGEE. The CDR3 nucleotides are TGTGCCAGCAGCGTAGGACAGGGAACCTACGAGCAGTACTTC. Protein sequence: CASSVGQGTYEQYF.

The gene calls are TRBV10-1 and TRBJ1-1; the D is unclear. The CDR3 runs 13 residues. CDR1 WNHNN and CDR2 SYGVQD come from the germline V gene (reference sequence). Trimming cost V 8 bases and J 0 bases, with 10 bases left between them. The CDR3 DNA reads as TGCGCCAGCTCGGCACGGGTGAACACTGAAGCTTTCTTT. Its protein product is CASSARVNTEAFF.

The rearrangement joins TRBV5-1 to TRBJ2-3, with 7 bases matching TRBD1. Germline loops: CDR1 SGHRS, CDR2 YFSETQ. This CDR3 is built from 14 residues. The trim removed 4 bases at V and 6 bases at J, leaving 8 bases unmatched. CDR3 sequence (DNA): TGCGCCAGCAGCGGGACAGATAGCTCCGATACGCAGTATTTT. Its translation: CASSGTDSSDTQYF.

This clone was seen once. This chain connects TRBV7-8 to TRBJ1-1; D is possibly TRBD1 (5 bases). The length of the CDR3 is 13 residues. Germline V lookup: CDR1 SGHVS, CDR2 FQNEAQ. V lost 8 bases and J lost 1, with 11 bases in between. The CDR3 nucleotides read TGTGCCAGCGGGGGGAGGGCGAACACTGAAGCTTTCTTT. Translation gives CASGGRANTEAFF.

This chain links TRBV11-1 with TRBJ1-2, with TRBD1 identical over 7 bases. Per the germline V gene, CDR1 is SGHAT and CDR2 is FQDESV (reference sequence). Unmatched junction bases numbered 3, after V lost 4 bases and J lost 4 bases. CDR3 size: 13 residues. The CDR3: CASSSGQLYGYTF. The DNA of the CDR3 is TGTGCCAGCAGCTCGGGACAGCTCTATGGCTACACCTTC.

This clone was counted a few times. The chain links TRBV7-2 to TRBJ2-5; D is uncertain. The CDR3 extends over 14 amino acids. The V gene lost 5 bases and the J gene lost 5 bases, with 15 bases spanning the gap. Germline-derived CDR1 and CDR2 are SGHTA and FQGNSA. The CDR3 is CASSPPPAGETQYF. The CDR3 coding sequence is TGTGCCAGCAGCCCCCCGCCAGCCGGGGAGACCCAGTACTTC.

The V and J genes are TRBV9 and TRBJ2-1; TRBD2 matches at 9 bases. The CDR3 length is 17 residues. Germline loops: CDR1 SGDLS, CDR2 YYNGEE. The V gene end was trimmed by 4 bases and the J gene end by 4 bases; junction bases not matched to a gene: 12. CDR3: CASSPGGGSGGYNEQFF. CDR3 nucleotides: TGTGCCAGCAGCCCCGGTGGGGGAAGCGGGGGGTACAATGAGCAGTTCTTC.

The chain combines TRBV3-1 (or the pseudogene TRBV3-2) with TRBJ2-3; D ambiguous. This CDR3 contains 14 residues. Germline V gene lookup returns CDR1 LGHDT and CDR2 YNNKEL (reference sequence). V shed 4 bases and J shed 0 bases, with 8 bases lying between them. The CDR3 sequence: CASSPRGSTDTQYF. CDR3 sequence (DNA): TGTGCCAGCAGCCCCCGCGGAAGCACAGATACGCAGTATTTT.

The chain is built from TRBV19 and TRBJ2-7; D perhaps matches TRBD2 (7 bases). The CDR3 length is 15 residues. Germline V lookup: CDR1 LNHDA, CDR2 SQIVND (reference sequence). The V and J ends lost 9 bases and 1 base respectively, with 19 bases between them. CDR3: CASKPSGGQSYEQYF. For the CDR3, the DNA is TGTGCCAGCAAACCATCGGGGGGCCAGTCCTACGAGCAGTACTTC.

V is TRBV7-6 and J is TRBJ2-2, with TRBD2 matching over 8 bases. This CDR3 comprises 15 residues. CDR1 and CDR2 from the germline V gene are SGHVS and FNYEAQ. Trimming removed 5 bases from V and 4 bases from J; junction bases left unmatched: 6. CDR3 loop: CASSLGGASTGELFF. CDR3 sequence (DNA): TGTGCCAGCAGCCTCGGGGGGGCCAGCACCGGGGAGCTGTTTTTT.

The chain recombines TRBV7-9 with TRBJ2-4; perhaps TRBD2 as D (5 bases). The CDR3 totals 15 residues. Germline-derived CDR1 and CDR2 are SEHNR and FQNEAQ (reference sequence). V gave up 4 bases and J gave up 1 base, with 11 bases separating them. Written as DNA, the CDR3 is TGTGCCAGCAGCTCGGACTTCCTGGCCAAAAACATTCAGTACTTC. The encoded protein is CASSSDFLAKNIQYF. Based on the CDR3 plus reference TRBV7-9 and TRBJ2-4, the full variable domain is DTGVSQNPRHKITKRGQNVTFRCDPISEHNRLYWYRQTLGQGPEFLTYFQNEAQLEKSRLLSDRFSAERPKGSFSTLEIQRTEQGDSAMYLCASSSDFLAKNIQYFGAGTRLSVL.

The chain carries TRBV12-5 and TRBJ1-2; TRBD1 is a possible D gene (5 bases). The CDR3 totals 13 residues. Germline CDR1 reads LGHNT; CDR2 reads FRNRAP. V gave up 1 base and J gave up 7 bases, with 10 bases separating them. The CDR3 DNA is TGTGCTAGTGGTTTGGCAGGGATGAGTGGCTACACCTTC. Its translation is CASGLAGMSGYTF.

CDR3 region: CASSIRLAGDREQFF. CDR3 DNA sequence: TGTGCCAGTAGTATCCGACTAGCGGGGGATCGGGAGCAGTTCTTC. The rearrangement uses TRBV19 and TRBJ2-1; 12 positions agree with TRBD2. The CDR3 spans 15 residues. CDR1 is LNHDA, CDR2 SQIVND, per germline (reference sequence). J was trimmed by 10 bases and V by 3 bases; bases with no gene match: 7.

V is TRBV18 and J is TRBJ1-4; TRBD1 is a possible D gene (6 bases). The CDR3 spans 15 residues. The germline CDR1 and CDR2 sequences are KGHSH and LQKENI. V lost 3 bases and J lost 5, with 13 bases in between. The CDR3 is CASSPQTGLNEKLFF. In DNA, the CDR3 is TGTGCCAGCTCACCCCAGACAGGTTTGAATGAAAAACTGTTTTTT.